These 9 T cell receptor beta chains were all obtained from the same sample, sequenced in a study of OX40 agonist ivuxolimab in advanced cancers. Some clones are missing from TCRdb's copy, which holds only in-frame ones; the method was immunoSEQ multiplex PCR. This table has some 70,000 clones, roughly 89% appearing once. The specimen comprised CD4+ or CD8+ T cells sorted from blood, sampled in a trial of the OX40 agonist ivuxolimab. These receptors came from an adult with an advanced solid tumor such as melanoma, head and neck, liver or kidney cancer.

V is TRBV2 and J is TRBJ2-1, with a tentative D call TRBD1 (6 bases). Trimming took 0 bases from V and 1 from J, leaving 16 bases between them. There are 18 residues in the CDR3. Germline CDR1 is SNHLY and CDR2 is FYNNEI. CDR3 DNA sequence: TGTGCCAGCAGTGAAGCGCTAGGGGGTACTGGGTCCTACAATGAGCAGTTCTTC. Translation: CASSEALGGTGSYNEQFF.

Here the CDR3 DNA reads TGTGCTAGTGGCCCACAGGGGGCGGGGGAAGCTTTCTTT. Translated, it gives CASGPQGAGEAFF. The rearrangement joins TRBV12-5 to TRBJ1-1; 9 bases match TRBD1. Looked up from germline, CDR1 is LGHNT and CDR2 is FRNRAP. CDR3 length: 13 residues. After removal of 6 bases from V and 8 bases from J, the junction contained 7 bases not matched to a gene.

The chain combines TRBV11-3 with TRBJ2-5; the D is unclear. CDR1 is SGHNT and CDR2 is YENEEA in the germline V gene. CDR3 length: 11 residues. Trimming shortened V by 3 bases and J by 1 base, and 0 bases separated the two germline ends. This CDR3 is CASSFQETQYF. The CDR3 DNA reads TGTGCCAGCAGCTTCCAAGAGACCCAGTACTTC.

The chain uses TRBV9 and TRBJ1-4, with D perhaps TRBD1 (5 bases). In germline, CDR1 is SGDLS, CDR2 YYNGEE. V was cut by 3 bases and J by 12 bases, with 15 bases left in between. The CDR3 loop spans 13 amino acids. In nucleotides, the CDR3 is TGTGCCAGCAGCGAACTCCCTGAGGGGCAACTGTTTTTT. Translated: CASSELPEGQLFF.

The V gene is TRBV6-5, the J gene TRBJ1-2; TRBD1 is a possible D gene (6 bases). This CDR3 is 12 amino acids long. Germline CDR1 MNHEY, CDR2 SVGAGI. Trimming stripped 6 bases from V and 8 bases from J, with 13 bases between. The CDR3 sequence: CASRYRAGGYTF. The CDR3 DNA follows: TGTGCCAGCAGGTACAGGGCAGGCGGCTACACCTTC.

The chain carries TRBV20-1 and TRBJ2-1; D is possibly TRBD2 (6 bases). V was shortened by 5 bases and J by 9 bases, with 11 bases between the two germline ends. Germline V gives CDR1 DFQATT, CDR2 SNEGSKA (reference sequence). The CDR3 extends over 11 amino acids. This chain's CDR3 is CSAGDSAEQFF. The CDR3 DNA reads TGCAGTGCTGGGGACTCTGCTGAGCAGTTCTTC.

The rearrangement uses TRBV6-5 and TRBJ2-7, with D unclear. The CDR3 length is 16 residues. The V gene lost 2 bases and the J gene lost 4 bases, with 18 bases spanning the gap. Germline-derived CDR1 and CDR2 are MNHEY and SVGAGI. CDR3 bases: TGTGCCAGCAGTTACCGGTTACAAGCGCATCCTTACGAGCAGTACTTC. It codes for CASSYRLQAHPYEQYF.

The chain combines TRBV5-1 with TRBJ1-6; possible D gene TRBD1, 6 bases. Trimming took off 1 base at V and 6 bases at J, with 11 bases between the two ends. The length of the CDR3 is 15 residues. In germline, CDR1 is SGHRS, CDR2 YFSETQ. The CDR3 sequence is CASSLSTGTNSPLHF. The CDR3 DNA sequence: TGCGCCAGCAGCTTGTCCACAGGGACTAATTCACCCCTCCACTTT.

The chain uses TRBV5-1 and TRBJ1-1; possibly TRBD1 for D (5 bases). The V end lost 1 base, the J end lost 1 base, and 8 bases lay between the germline ends. This CDR3 region has 14 residues. Germline CDR1 is SGHRS and CDR2 is YFSETQ. In DNA form, the CDR3 reads TGCGCCAGCAGCTTGACCCAGGGGAACACTGAAGCTTTCTTT. Amino acid sequence: CASSLTQGNTEAFF.